Following are 3 T cell receptor gamma chains from one sample sequenced in a study of γδ T cells in repeated Plasmodium falciparum infection. TCRdb reran clone calling via CATT on the multiplex PCR reads. The sample consists of over 5,000 gamma-chain clones, roughly 3.5% of them appearing once. Flow sorting of PBMC yielded separate Vgamma9/Vdelta2+ and Vdelta2-negative gammadelta T cell populations for bulk repertoire analysis. Input material: gamma-delta T cells from blood. Receptors originate from a pool of human donors (malaria-infected and uninfected, not separated).

This clone was picked up a small number of times. It may be a read error: a sequence one base away is much more abundant. V is TRGV3 and J is TRGJ1 or TRGJ2. TCRdb is silent on the J gene; assignment here came from matching the DNA to germline. The CDR3 has 12 amino acids. CDR1 VTNTFY and CDR2 YDVSTARD come from the germline V gene (reference sequence). The CDR3 DNA follows: TGTGCCGCCTGGGACAGGCCGAATAAGAAACTCTTT. It encodes CAAWDRPNKKLF.

This clone has only a few counts. For this DNA, TCRdb reports the protein of a much larger clone, which diverges at residue 13, most likely from a read error; the protein presented here is translated directly from the DNA. The J segment was not called; the V segment is TRGV9. CDR1 is GITISATS, CDR2 ISYDGTV, per germline (reference sequence). The CDR3 runs to 15 residues. The CDR3 coding sequence is TGTGCCTTGTGGGATTCCGAGTTGGGCAAAAAAATCGAGGTATTT. It is translated as CALWDSELGKKIEVF.

CDR3 loop: CATWDGPLYYKKLF. Written as DNA, the CDR3 is TGTGCCACCTGGGACGGGCCTTTGTATTATAAGAAACTCTTT. The rearrangement joins TRGV2 to TRGJ1 or TRGJ2. No J segment appears in TCRdb, so it was assigned here by matching the sequence to germline. Unmatched junction bases numbered 6, after V lost 0 bases and J lost 4 bases. Germline V lookup: CDR1 EGSNGY, CDR2 YDSYNSKV. The CDR3 length is 14 residues.